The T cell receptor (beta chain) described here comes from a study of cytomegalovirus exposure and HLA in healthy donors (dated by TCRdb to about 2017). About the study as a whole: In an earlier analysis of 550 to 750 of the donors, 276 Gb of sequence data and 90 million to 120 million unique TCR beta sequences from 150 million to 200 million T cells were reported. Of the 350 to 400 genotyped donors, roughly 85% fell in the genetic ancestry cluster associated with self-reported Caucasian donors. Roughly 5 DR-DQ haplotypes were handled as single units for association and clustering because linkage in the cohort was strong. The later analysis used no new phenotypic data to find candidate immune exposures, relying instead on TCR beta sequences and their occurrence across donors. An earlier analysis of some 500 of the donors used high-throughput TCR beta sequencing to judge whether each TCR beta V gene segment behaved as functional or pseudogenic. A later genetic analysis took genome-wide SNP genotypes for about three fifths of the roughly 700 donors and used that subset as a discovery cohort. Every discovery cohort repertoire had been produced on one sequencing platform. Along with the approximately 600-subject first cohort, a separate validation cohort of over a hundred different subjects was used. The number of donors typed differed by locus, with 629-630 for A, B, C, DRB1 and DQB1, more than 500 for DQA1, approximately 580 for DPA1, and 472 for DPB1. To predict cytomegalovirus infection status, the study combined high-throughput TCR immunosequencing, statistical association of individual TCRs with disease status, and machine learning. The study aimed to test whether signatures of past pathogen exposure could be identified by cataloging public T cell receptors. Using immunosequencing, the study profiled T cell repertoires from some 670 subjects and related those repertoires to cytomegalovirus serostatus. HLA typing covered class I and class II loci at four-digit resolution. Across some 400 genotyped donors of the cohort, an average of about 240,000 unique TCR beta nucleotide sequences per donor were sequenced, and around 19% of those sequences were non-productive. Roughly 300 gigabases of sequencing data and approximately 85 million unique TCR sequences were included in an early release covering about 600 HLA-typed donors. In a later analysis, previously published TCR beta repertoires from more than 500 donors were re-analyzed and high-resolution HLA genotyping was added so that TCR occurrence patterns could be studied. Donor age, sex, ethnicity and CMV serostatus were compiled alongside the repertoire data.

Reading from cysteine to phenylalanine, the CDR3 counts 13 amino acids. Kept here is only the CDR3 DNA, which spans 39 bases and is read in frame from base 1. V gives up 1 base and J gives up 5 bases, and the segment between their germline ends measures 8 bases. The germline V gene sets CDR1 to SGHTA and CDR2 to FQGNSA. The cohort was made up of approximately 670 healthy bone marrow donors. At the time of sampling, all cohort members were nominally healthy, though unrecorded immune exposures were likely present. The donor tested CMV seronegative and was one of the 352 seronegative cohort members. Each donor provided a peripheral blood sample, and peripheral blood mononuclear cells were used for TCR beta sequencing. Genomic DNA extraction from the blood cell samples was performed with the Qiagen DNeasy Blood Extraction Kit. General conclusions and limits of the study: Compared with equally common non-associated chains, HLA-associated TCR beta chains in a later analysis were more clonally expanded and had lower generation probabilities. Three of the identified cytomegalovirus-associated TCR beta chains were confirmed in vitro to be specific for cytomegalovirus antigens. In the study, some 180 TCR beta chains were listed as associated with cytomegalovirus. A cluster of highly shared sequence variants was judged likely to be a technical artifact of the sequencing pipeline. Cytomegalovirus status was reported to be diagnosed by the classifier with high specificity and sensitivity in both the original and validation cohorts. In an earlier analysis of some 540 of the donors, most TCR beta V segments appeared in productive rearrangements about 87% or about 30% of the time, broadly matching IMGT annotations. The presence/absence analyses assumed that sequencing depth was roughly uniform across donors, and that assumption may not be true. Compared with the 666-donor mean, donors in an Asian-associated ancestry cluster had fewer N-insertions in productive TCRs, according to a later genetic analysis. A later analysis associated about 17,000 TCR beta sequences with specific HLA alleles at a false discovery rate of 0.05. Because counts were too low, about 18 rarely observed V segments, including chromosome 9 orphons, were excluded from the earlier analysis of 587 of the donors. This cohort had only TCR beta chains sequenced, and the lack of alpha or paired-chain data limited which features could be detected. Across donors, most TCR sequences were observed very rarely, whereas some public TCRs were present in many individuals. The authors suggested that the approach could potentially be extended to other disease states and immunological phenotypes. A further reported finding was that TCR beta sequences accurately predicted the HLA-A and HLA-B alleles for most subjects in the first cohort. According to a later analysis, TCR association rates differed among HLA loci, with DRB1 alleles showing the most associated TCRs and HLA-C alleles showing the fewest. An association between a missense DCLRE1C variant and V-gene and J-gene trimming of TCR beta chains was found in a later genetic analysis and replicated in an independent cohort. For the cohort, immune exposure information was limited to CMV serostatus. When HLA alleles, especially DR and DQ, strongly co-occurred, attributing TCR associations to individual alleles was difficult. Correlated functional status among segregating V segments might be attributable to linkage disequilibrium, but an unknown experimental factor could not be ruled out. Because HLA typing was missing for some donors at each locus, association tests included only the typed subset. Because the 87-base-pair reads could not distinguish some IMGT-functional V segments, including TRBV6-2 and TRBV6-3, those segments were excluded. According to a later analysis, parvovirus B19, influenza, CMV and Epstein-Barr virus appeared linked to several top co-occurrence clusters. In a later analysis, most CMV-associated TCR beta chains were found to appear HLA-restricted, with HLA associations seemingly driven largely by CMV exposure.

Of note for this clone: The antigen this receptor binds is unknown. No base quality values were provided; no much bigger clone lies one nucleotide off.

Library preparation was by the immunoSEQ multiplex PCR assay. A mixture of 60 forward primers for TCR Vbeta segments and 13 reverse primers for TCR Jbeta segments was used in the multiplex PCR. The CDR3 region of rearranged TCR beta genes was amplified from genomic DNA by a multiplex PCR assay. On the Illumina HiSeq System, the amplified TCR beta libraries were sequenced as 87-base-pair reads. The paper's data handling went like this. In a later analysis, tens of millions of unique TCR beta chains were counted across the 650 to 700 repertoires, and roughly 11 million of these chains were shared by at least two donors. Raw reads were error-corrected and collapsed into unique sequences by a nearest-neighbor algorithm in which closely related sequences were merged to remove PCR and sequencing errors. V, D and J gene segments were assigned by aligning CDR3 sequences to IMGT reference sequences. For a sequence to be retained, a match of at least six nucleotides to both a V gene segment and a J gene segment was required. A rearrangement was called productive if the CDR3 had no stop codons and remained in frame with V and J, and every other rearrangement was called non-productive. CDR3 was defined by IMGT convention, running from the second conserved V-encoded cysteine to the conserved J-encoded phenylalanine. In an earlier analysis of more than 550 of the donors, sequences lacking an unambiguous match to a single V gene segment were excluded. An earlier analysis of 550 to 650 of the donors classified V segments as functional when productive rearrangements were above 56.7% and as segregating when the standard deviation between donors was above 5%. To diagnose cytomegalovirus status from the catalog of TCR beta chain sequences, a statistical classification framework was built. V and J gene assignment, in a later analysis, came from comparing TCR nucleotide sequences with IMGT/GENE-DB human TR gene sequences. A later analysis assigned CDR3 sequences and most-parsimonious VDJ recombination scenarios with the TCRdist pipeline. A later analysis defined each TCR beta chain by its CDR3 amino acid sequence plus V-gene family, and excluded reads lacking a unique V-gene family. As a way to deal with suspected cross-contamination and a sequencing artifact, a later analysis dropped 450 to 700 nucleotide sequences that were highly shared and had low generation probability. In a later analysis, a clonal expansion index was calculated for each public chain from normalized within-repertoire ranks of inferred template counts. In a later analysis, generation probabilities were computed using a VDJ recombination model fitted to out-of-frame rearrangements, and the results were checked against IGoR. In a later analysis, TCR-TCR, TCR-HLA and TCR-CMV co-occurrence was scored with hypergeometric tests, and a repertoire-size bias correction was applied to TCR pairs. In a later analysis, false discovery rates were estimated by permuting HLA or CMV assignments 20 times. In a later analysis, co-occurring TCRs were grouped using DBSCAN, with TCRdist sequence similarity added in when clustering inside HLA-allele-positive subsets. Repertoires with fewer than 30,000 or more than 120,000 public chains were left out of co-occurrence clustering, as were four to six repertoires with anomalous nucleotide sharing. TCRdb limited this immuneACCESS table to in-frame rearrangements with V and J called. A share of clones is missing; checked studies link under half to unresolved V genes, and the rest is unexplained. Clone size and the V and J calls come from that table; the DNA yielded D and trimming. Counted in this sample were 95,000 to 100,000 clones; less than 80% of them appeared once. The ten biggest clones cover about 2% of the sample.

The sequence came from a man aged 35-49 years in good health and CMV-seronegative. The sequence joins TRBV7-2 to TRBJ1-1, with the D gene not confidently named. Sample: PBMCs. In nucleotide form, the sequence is TGTGCCAGCAGCTTAGTGGCGGGGACTGAAGCTTTCTTT. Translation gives CASSLVAGTEAFF.